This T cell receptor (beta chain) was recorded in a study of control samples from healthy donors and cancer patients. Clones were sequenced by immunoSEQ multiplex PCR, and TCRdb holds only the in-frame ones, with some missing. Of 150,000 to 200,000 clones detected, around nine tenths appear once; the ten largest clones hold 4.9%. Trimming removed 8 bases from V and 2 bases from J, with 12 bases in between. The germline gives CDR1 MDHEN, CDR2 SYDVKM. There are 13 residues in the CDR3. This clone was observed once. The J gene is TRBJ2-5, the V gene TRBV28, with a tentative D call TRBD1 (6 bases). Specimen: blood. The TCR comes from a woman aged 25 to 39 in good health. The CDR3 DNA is TGTGCCAGCGGCCGGACAGTACAAGAGACCCAGTACTTC. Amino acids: CASGRTVQETQYF.